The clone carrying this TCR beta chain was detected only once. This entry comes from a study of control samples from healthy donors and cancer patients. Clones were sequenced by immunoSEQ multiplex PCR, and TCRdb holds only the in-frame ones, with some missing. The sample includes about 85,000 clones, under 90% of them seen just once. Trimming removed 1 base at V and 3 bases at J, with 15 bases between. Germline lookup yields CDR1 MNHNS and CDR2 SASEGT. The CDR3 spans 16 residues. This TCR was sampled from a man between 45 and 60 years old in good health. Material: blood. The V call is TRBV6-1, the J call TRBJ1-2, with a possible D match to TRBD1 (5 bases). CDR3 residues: CASSEERGWVDYGYTF. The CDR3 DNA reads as TGTGCCAGCAGTGAAGAACGGGGCTGGGTAGACTATGGCTACACCTTC.